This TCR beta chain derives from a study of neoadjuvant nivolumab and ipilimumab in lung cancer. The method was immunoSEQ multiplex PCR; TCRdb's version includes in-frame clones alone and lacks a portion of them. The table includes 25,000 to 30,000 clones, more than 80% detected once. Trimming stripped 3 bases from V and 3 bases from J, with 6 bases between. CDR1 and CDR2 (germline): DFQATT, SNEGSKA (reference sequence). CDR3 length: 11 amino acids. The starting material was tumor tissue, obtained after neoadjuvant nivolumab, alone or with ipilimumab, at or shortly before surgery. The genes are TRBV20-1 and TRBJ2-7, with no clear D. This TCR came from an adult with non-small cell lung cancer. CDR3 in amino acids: CSASNSYEQYF. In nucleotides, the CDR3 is TGCAGTGCTAGTAACAGCTACGAGCAGTACTTC.